This TCR beta chain was captured by sequencing in a study of cytomegalovirus exposure and HLA in healthy donors (TCRdb year 2017). The study in broad terms: In an earlier analysis of approximately 640 of the donors, approximately 260 Gb of sequence data and 90 million to 130 million unique TCR beta sequences from 180 million or so T cells were reported. The study was designed to test whether signatures of past pathogen exposure could be identified by cataloging public T cell receptors. To study patterns of TCR occurrence, a later analysis re-analyzed previously published TCR beta repertoires from 650 to 750 donors and added high-resolution HLA genotyping. Typing coverage varied by locus: 629-630 donors for A, B, C, DRB1 and DQB1; roughly 520 for DQA1; about 590 for DPA1; roughly 450 for DPB1. Donor age, sex, ethnicity and CMV serostatus were compiled together with the repertoire data. All discovery cohort repertoires had been generated on a single sequencing platform. Class I and class II HLA loci were covered by the typing at four-digit resolution. In addition to the first cohort of 666 subjects, a separate validation cohort of 120 different subjects was used. Among over 350 genotyped donors of the cohort, an average of about 240,000 unique TCR beta nucleotide sequences were sequenced per donor, approximately 20% of them non-productive. In a later genetic analysis, genome-wide SNP genotypes for about three fifths of the roughly 670 donors were used, and that subset was treated as a discovery cohort. Of the roughly 400 genotyped donors, around 81% fell in the genetic ancestry cluster associated with self-reported Caucasian donors. About five DR-DQ haplotypes were treated as single units for association and clustering because of strong linkage in the cohort. Rather than drawing on any new phenotypic data, the later analysis identified candidate immune exposures from TCR beta sequences and the way those sequences occurred across donors. To decide whether each TCR beta V gene segment behaved as functional or pseudogenic, an earlier analysis of approximately 590 of the donors relied on high-throughput TCR beta sequencing. The study combined high-throughput TCR immunosequencing, statistical association of individual TCRs with disease status, and machine learning to predict cytomegalovirus infection status. An early release covering 550 to 650 HLA-typed donors comprised approximately 290 gigabases of sequencing data and approximately 85 million unique TCR sequences. Using immunosequencing, the study profiled T cell repertoires from around 670 subjects and related those repertoires to cytomegalovirus serostatus.

Study-level results and caveats: Strong co-occurrence of HLA alleles, especially DR and DQ, made assigning TCR associations to individual alleles difficult. The only immune exposure information available for the cohort was CMV serostatus. A further reported finding was that TCR beta sequences accurately predicted the HLA-A and HLA-B alleles for most subjects in the first cohort. Several of the top co-occurrence clusters appeared to be linked to parvovirus B19, influenza, CMV and Epstein-Barr virus, according to a later analysis. Specific HLA alleles were associated with some 15,000 TCR beta sequences at a false discovery rate of 0.05 in a later analysis. In the study, roughly 160 TCR beta chains were listed as associated with cytomegalovirus. Because counts were too low, seventeen rarely observed V segments, including chromosome 9 orphons, were excluded from the earlier analysis of some 590 of the donors. Compared with equally common non-associated chains, HLA-associated TCR beta chains in a later analysis were more clonally expanded and had lower generation probabilities. A later genetic analysis reported fewer N-insertions in productive TCRs among donors in an Asian-associated ancestry cluster than the approximately 700-donor mean. In an earlier analysis of about 550 of the donors, most TCR beta V segments were observed in productive rearrangements about 87% or about 30% of the time, broadly matching IMGT annotations. Three of the identified cytomegalovirus-associated TCR beta chains were confirmed in vitro to be specific for cytomegalovirus antigens. A group of highly shared sequence variants was considered likely to be a technical artifact of the sequencing pipeline. A later genetic analysis associated a missense DCLRE1C variant with V-gene and J-gene trimming of TCR beta chains, and an independent cohort replicated the association. Linkage disequilibrium might explain the correlated functional status among segregating V segments, but an unknown experimental factor could not be excluded. Cytomegalovirus status was reported to be diagnosed by the classifier with high specificity and sensitivity in both the original and validation cohorts. Only TCR beta chains were sequenced in this cohort, and the absence of alpha or paired-chain data limited detectable features. A later analysis found that TCR association rates varied across HLA loci, with DRB1 alleles showing the most associated TCRs and HLA-C alleles the fewest. The 87-base-pair reads could not distinguish some IMGT-functional V segments, including TRBV6-2 and TRBV6-3, so those segments were excluded. In a later analysis, most CMV-associated TCR beta chains were found to appear HLA-restricted, with HLA associations seemingly driven largely by CMV exposure. According to the authors, the approach could potentially be generalized to other disease states and immunological phenotypes. Most TCR sequences were observed very rarely across donors, whereas some public TCRs were present in many individuals. Because HLA typing was missing for some donors at each locus, association tests included only the typed subset. Sequencing depth was assumed to be roughly uniform across donors in the presence/absence analyses, though that assumption may not hold.

The cohort was made up of approximately 670 healthy bone marrow donors. Cohort members were all nominally healthy when sampled, although unrecorded immune exposures were likely present. The donor tested CMV seronegative, placing the donor among the 350 or so seronegative members of the cohort. Each donor provided a peripheral blood sample, and peripheral blood mononuclear cells were used for TCR beta sequencing. The Qiagen DNeasy Blood Extraction Kit was used to extract genomic DNA from the blood cell samples. The CDR3, cysteine through phenylalanine, is 15 amino acids long. The kept DNA is CDR3 alone, 45 bases in frame from the first base. CDR1 and CDR2, per the germline V gene, are SGHRS and YFSETQ. Relative to germline, V is 1 base shorter and J is 3 bases shorter, with 11 bases between their ends. Receptor amplification or capture employed the immunoSEQ multiplex PCR assay. For the multiplex PCR, a mixture combining 60 forward primers for TCR Vbeta segments and 13 reverse primers for TCR Jbeta segments was used. Amplification of the CDR3 region of rearranged TCR beta genes was performed with a multiplex PCR assay on genomic DNA. On the Illumina HiSeq System, the amplified TCR beta libraries were sequenced as 87-base-pair reads. The authors' analysis ran thus. In a later analysis, some 80 million unique TCR beta chains were counted across the approximately 640 repertoires, and roughly 11 million of these chains were shared by at least two donors. To remove PCR and sequencing errors, raw reads were error-corrected and collapsed into unique sequences using a nearest-neighbor algorithm that merged closely related sequences. CDR3 sequences were aligned to IMGT reference sequences to assign V, D and J gene segments. Each retained sequence needed at least a six-nucleotide match to both a V gene segment and a J gene segment. Rearrangements were called productive when the CDR3 lacked stop codons and stayed in frame with V and J; all others were non-productive. Following IMGT convention, CDR3 was defined as the stretch from the second conserved V-encoded cysteine to the conserved J-encoded phenylalanine. The earlier analysis of 500 to 600 of the donors excluded sequences that lacked an unambiguous match to a single V gene segment. In an earlier analysis of roughly 600 of the donors, a V segment was called functional when productive rearrangements were above 56.7%, and segregating when the standard deviation between donors exceeded 5%. To diagnose cytomegalovirus status from the catalog of TCR beta chain sequences, a statistical classification framework was built. In a later analysis, TCR nucleotide sequences were compared against IMGT/GENE-DB human TR gene sequences so that V and J genes could be assigned. The TCRdist pipeline was used in a later analysis to assign CDR3 sequences and most-parsimonious VDJ recombination scenarios. In a later analysis, each TCR beta chain was defined by its CDR3 amino acid sequence together with its V-gene family, and reads lacking a unique V-gene family were excluded. In a later analysis, around 650 highly shared, low-generation-probability nucleotide sequences were removed to address suspected cross-contamination and a sequencing artifact. In a later analysis, a clonal expansion index for each public chain was calculated from normalized within-repertoire ranks of inferred template counts. Generation probabilities in a later analysis came from a VDJ recombination model fitted to out-of-frame rearrangements, and those results were checked against IGoR. In a later analysis, TCR-TCR, TCR-HLA and TCR-CMV co-occurrence was scored with hypergeometric tests, and a repertoire-size bias correction was applied to TCR pairs. To estimate false discovery rates, a later analysis permuted the HLA or CMV assignments 20 times. In a later analysis, co-occurring TCRs were grouped using DBSCAN, and TCRdist sequence similarity was added for clustering within HLA-allele-positive subsets. Co-occurrence clustering excluded repertoires with fewer than 30,000 or more than 120,000 public chains, plus five with anomalous nucleotide sharing. TCRdb obtained this table from immuneACCESS and retained in-frame rearrangements with V and J assigned. These tables miss some clones; where compared with another copy, unresolved V genes account for less than half of the shortfall, and the remainder is unexplained. The V and J calls and clone size were taken over from that table, and D and trimming were inferred from the DNA. This sample has under 200,000 clones in its table, and roughly 80% of those were observed once. The top ten clonotypes cover around 1.3% of the sample.

As for this clone: No antigen is known for it. Base qualities are not at hand, and no much larger clone is one base apart.

This TCR was sampled from a woman in her forties or fifties in good health and CMV-seronegative. The sample was PBMCs. This chain is built from TRBV5-1 and TRBJ1-3, and perhaps TRBD1 as D gene, on 6 matching bases. This receptor has the CDR3 CASSLLGAGGNTIYF. The nucleotide sequence is TGCGCCAGCAGCTTGCTGGGGGCTGGTGGAAACACCATATATTTT.